This T cell receptor (beta chain) was sequenced for a study of blood T cell repertoires in COVID-19. The overall study: Samples taken during acute and convalescent COVID-19 were collected in the United States, Italy and Spain. In each case, the material was cDNA or gDNA derived from T cells, B-cell-depleted T cells, or PBMCs.

In the authors' methods: Cell counts per sample came from amplifying reference gene primers. The data were produced by immunoSEQ multiplex PCR, yet TCRdb's version contains in-frame clones alone and is incomplete. Clonal size and the V and J genes are those of that table, whereas D and trimming came from the DNA. The sample includes approximately 280,000 clones, 89% of them seen just once. Germline V CDR1 and CDR2: SGHRS, YFSETQ. With 0 bases removed from V and 6 bases from J, the gap between germline ends came to 12 bases. The CDR3 loop spans 14 amino acids. The rearrangement uses TRBV5-1 and TRBJ1-1; maybe TRBD1 (5 bases). The clonotype comes from an older woman with acute or convalescent COVID-19. The source material was peripheral blood. The CDR3 protein is CASSLDGREAEAFF. The CDR3 DNA reads as TGCGCCAGCAGCTTGGACGGCAGGGAGGCTGAAGCTTTCTTT.